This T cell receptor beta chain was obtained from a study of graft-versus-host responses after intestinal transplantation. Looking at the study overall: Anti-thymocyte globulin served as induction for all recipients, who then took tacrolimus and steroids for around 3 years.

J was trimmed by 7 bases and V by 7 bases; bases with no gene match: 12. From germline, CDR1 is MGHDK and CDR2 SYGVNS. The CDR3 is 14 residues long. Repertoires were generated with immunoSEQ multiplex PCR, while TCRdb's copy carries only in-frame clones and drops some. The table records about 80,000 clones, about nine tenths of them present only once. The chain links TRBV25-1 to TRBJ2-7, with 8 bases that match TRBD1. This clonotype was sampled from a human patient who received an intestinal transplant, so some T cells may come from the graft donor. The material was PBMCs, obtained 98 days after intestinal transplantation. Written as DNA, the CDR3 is TGTGCCAGCAACCCGCCGGACAGGGCCACGGAGCAGTACTTC. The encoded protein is CASNPPDRATEQYF.